This T cell receptor beta chain was sequenced during a study of shared clonotypes between healthy human individuals. About the research overall: Aged between 18 and 49, the donors were a couple of women and three men.

Overall study findings and caveats: Generally, naive subsets (rather than memory subsets) showed larger estimated richness.

As concerns this clone: Its antigen remains unidentified.

Germline assignment: CDR1 SEHNR and CDR2 FQNEAQ (reference sequence). The CDR3 consists of 11 residues. Trimming cost V 5 bases and J 15 bases, with 15 bases left between them. Deep was the level at which the assay was run. TCRdb's copy holds only in-frame clones and misses some; the assay was immunoSEQ multiplex PCR. The repertoire has over a million clones, about four fifths of them found once; the top ten carry roughly 0.61%. The clonotype was recovered from a young man in good health. Some clones in this sample may be carry-over from other donors' samples. The chain links TRBV7-9 to TRBJ2-3, with D tentatively TRBD1 (6 bases). Sequenced: memory CD4+ T cells from PBMCs. Subset here: CD45RA-negative fraction. The CDR3 protein is CASSRDKQLYF. CDR3 bases: TGTGCCAGCAGCCGGGACAAACAACTCTATTTT.